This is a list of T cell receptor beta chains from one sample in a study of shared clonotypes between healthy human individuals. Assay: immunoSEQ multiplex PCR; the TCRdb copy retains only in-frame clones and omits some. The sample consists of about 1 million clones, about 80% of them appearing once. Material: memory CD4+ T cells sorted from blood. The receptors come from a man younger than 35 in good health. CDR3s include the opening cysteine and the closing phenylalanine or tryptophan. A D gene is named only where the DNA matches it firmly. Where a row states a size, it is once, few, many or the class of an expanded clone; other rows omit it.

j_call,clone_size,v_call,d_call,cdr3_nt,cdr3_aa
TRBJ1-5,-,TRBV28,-,TGTGCCAGCAGTCGACTTCGGACAGTGAGCAATCAGCCCCAGCATTTT,CASSRLRTVSNQPQHF
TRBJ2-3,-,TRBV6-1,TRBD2,TGTGCCAGCAAAGAACTAGCGACATCCACAGATACGCAGTATTTT,CASKELATSTDTQYF
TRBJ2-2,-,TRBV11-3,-,TGTGCCAGCAGCTCCACGGACAGCCCAGAACTAAACACCGGGGAGCTGTTTTTT,CASSSTDSPELNTGELFF
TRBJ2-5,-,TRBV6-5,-,TGTGCCAGCAGACCAGTATGGGGGGCCATGGAGACCCAGTACTTC,CASRPVWGAMETQYF
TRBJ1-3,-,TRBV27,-,TGTGCCAGCAGTCCCCTACTGGGGACTGGAAACACCATATATTTT,CASSPLLGTGNTIYF
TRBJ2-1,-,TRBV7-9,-,TGTGCCAGCAGCTTGGAGACAGGACCCTACAATGAGCAGTTCTTC,CASSLETGPYNEQFF
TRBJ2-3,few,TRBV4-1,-,TGCGCCAGCAGCCAAGATGTGGACTACACAGATACGCAGTATTTT,CASSQDVDYTDTQYF
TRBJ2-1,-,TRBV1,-,TGCACCAGCAGCCCCGGAGACAATGAGCAGTTCTTC,CTSSPGDNEQFF
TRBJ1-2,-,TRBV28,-,TGTGCCAGCAGTTTATTGCCAAGCTATGGCTACACCTTC,CASSLLPSYGYTF
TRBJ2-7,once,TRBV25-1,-,TGTGCCAGCGGTCGGGGGGCGGGAGAGCAGTACTTC,CASGRGAGEQYF
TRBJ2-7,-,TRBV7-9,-,TGTGCCAGCAGCCCCGATTGGGAAAGGCAGTACTTC,CASSPDWERQYF
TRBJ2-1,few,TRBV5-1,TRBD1,TGCGCCAGCAGCTTGGGAGGGGGCCGGGACAATGAGCAGTTCTTC,CASSLGGGRDNEQFF
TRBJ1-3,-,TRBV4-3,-,TGCGCCAGCAGCCCAGGCGGGTTTGTCGGCGACACCATATATTTT,CASSPGGFVGDTIYF
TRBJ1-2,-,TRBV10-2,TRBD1,TGCGCCAGCAGTGAGTCCCCGACAGGGGGGAAACGTGGCTACACCTTC,CASSESPTGGKRGYTF
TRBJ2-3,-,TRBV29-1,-,TGCAGCGTTGAAGTTTCAACTTTTAGTACGCAGTATTTT,CSVEVSTFSTQYF
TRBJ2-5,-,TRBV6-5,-,TGTGCCAGCACCGGGTCACAAGAGACCCAGTACTTC,CASTGSQETQYF
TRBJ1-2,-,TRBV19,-,TGTGCCAGTAGGTCGGAACCAGGGAACTATGGCTACACCTTC,CASRSEPGNYGYTF
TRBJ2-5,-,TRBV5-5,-,TGTGCCAGCAGCTTGTGGATCCCGGGAGAGACCCAGTACTTC,CASSLWIPGETQYF
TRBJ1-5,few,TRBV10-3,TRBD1,TGTGCCATTGCGACAGGGCCTAATAGCAATCAGCCCCAGCATTTT,CAIATGPNSNQPQHF
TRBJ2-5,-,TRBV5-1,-,TGCGCCAGCAGCTTGCGAGGCCAAGAGACCCAGTACTTC,CASSLRGQETQYF
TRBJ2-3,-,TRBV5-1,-,TGCGCCAGCAGCTTACCGACTCCCACAGATACGCAGTATTTT,CASSLPTPTDTQYF
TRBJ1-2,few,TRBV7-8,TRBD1,TGTGCCAGCAGCAAAGACAGGGTTACCAACTATGGCTACACCTTC,CASSKDRVTNYGYTF
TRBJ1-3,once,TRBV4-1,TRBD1,TGCGCCAGCAGCCAACCCAGGACAGGGGGAAACACCATATATTTT,CASSQPRTGGNTIYF
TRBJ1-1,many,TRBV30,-,TGTGCCTGGAGTTCTGGGATGAACACTGAAGCTTTCTTT,CAWSSGMNTEAFF
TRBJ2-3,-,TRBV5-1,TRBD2,TGCGCCAGCAGCTTGCCAGCGGGAGCATCAGATACGCAGTATTTT,CASSLPAGASDTQYF
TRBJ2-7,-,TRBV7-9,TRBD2,TGTGCCAGCAGCTTTGGCCTAGCGGGAGACGAGCAGTACTTC,CASSFGLAGDEQYF
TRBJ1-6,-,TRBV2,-,TGTGCCAGCAGTGTTGGAGAATATAATTCACCCCTCCACTTT,CASSVGEYNSPLHF
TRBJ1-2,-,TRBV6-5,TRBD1,TGTGCCAGCAGTGGGACAGGGAGCGGCTATACCTTC,CASSGTGSGYTF
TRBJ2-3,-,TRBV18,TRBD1,TGTGCCAGCTCACCGGGACAGGCCGGGGGTAATACGCAGTATTTT,CASSPGQAGGNTQYF
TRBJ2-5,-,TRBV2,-,TGTGCCAGCACCGACGGGCTAGGGGGATTCGAGACCCAGTACTTC,CASTDGLGGFETQYF
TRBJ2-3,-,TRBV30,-,TGTGCCTGGAGTGGGGCACCAGATACGCAGTATTTT,CAWSGAPDTQYF
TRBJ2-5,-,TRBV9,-,TGTGCCAGCAGCGCACCTTTAGGGCCCCAAGCGACCCAGTACTTC,CASSAPLGPQATQYF
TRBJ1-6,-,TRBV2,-,TGTGCCAGCAGTGAAGACAGTTTAAATTCACCCCTCCACTTT,CASSEDSLNSPLHF
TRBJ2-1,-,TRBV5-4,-,TGTGCCAGCAGCTTTCGGACCTGGGGGGAGCAGTTCTTC,CASSFRTWGEQFF
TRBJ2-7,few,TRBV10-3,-,TGTGCCATCAGTTACCTTCGGCAGGACGAGCAGTACTTC,CAISYLRQDEQYF
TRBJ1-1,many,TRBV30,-,TGTGCCTGGAGTGTTCTTGGGAACACTGAAGCTTTCTTT,CAWSVLGNTEAFF
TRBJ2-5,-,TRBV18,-,TGTGCCAGCTCAACAGACAGGAAACCTCAAGAGACCCAGTACTTC,CASSTDRKPQETQYF
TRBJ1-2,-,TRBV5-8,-,TGTGCCAGCAGCTCCATCGGGACGCTCAAGTATGGCTACACCTTC,CASSSIGTLKYGYTF
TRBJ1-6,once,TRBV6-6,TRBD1,TGTGCCAGCACCAAAGGAGACAGGGGCTCTAATTCACCCCTCCACTTT,CASTKGDRGSNSPLHF
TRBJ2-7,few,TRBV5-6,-,TGTGCCAGCAGCTTGGTGGAACTGAGGGAGCAGTACTTC,CASSLVELREQYF
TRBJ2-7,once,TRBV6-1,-,TGTGCCAGCAGTCCAGGCAGTTCCTACGAGCAGTACTTC,CASSPGSSYEQYF
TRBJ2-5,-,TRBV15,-,TGTGCCACCAGCAGAGATCCCTTGGCAGGGGTGACCCAGTACTTC,CATSRDPLAGVTQYF
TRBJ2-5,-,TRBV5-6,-,TGTGCCAGCAGCTTCCTAGAGACCCAGTACTTC,CASSFLETQYF
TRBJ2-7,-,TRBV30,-,TGTGCCTGGAGCTCTAGGGGGTTATACGAGCAGTACTTC,CAWSSRGLYEQYF
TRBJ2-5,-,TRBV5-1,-,TGCGCCAGCAGCTTGTATTGGTTTTTAATACAAGAGACCCAGTACTTC,CASSLYWFLIQETQYF
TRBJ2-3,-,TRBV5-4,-,TGTGCCAGCAGCTTGGCCGGGCCCACAGATACGCAGTATTTT,CASSLAGPTDTQYF
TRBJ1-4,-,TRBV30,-,TGTGCCTGGAGTGTAAAGGGCGAAAAACTGTTTTTT,CAWSVKGEKLFF
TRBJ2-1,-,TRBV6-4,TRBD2,TGTGCCAGCAGTCTGCGGGGGGCCCCTTCAAATGAGCAGTTCTTC,CASSLRGAPSNEQFF
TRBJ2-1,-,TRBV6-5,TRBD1,TGTGCCAGCAGAGCCCGGGACAGGGGGCCCCAGCAGTTCTTC,CASRARDRGPQQFF
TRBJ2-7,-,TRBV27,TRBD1,TGTGCCAGCAGTCGACAGGGGGCCTACGAGCAGTACTTC,CASSRQGAYEQYF
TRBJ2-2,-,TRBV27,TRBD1,TGTGCCAGCAGTCACCGGACAGGACAAACAAGAGCCGGGGAGCTGTTTTTT,CASSHRTGQTRAGELFF
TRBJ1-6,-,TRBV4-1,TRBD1,TGCGCCAGCAGCCAGGTTTTCAGACCCCCCGGGCAGGGGGGTTCACCCCTCCACTTT,CASSQVFRPPGQGGSPLHF
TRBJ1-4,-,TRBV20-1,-,TGCAGTGCCCAATGGGGGGAAAAACTGTTTTTT,CSAQWGEKLFF
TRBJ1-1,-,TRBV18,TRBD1,TGTGCCAGCTCACCGACAGGACAGGCTGAAGCTTTCTTT,CASSPTGQAEAFF
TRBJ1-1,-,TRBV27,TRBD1,TGTGCCAGCAGTTTAAGTGGGGGACAGGGAGGAGCAGTCAGCACTGAAGCTTTCTTT,CASSLSGGQGGAVSTEAFF